These 12 T cell receptor beta chains were all obtained from the same sample, sequenced in a study of siplizumab effects on memory and regulatory T cells. Assay: immunoSEQ multiplex PCR; the TCRdb copy retains only in-frame clones and omits some. The sample includes around 58,000 clones, roughly 85% of them seen just once. Sequencing input: memory CD4+ T cells sorted from blood. The receptors stem from a human donor in good health.

The CDR3 region is CASSLGGGNNEKLFF. Written as DNA, the CDR3 is TGTGCCAGCAGCTTAGGAGGGGGAAATAATGAAAAACTGTTTTTT. This chain joins TRBV7-2 and TRBJ1-4; TRBD1 might be the D (6 bases). The germline V gene encodes CDR1 SGHTA and CDR2 FQGNSA. Trimming removed 1 base from V and 4 bases from J, with 10 bases in between. The CDR3 spans 15 residues.

The rearrangement joins TRBV10-3 to TRBJ2-3, with 9 bases aligning to TRBD2. The length of the CDR3 is 15 residues. V shed 6 bases and J 5 bases; nucleotides not matched to a gene: 9. Germline V gene data show CDR1 as ENHRY and CDR2 as SYGVKD. CDR3 sequence: CAISFTSGLIDTQYF. CDR3 nucleotide sequence: TGTGCCATCAGCTTTACTAGCGGGCTAATAGATACGCAGTATTTT.

The chain recombines TRBV5-1 with TRBJ2-1, with D possibly TRBD2 on 5 matching bases. CDR3 length: 16 amino acids. The V gene lost 4 bases and the J gene lost 4 bases, with 18 bases spanning the gap. In germline, CDR1 is SGHRS, CDR2 YFSETQ. The CDR3 coding sequence is TGCGCCAGCAGCGCCACTAGTCCCATAGTTTACAATGAGCAGTTCTTC. This sequence encodes CASSATSPIVYNEQFF.

The chain links TRBV6-6 to TRBJ1-2, with D possibly matching TRBD1 (5 bases). Germline-derived CDR1 and CDR2 are MNHNY and SVGAGI (reference sequence). This CDR3 contains 14 residues. The V and J ends lost 6 bases and 8 bases respectively, with 19 bases between them. The CDR3 here is CASSQFGTGGGYTF. For the CDR3, the DNA is TGTGCCAGCAGCCAATTCGGGACCGGGGGAGGCTACACCTTC.

This clone occurred a few times. The same CDR3 arises from other DNA sequences in this sample as well. The rearrangement uses TRBV7-2 and TRBJ2-7, with D possibly being TRBD2 (6 bases). This CDR3 spans 13 amino acids. Germline V gene lookup returns CDR1 SGHTA and CDR2 FQGNSA. V was cut by 0 bases and J by 3 bases, with 6 bases left in between. The chain's CDR3 is CASSLAGGYEQYF. As DNA, the CDR3 is TGTGCCAGCAGCTTAGCGGGGGGCTACGAGCAGTACTTC.

The gene calls are TRBV30 and TRBJ1-5, with D perhaps TRBD1 (5 bases). Germline V gene data show CDR1 as GTSNPN and CDR2 as SVGIG (reference sequence). This CDR3 contains 14 residues. V lost 4 bases and J 4 bases, leaving 14 bases between the germline ends. CDR3 bases: TGTGCCTGGAATCCCCCCCAGGGAAATCAGCCCCAGCATTTT. Translated, it gives CAWNPPQGNQPQHF.

The DNA of the CDR3 is TGTGCCAGCAGCTTAGAGGGACTAGCTCAAGAGACCCAGTACTTC. Residues: CASSLEGLAQETQYF. The V and J genes are TRBV7-9 and TRBJ2-5; TRBD2 aligns across 9 bases. After removal of 1 base from V and 2 bases from J, the junction contained 2 bases not matched to a gene. Germline CDR1 is SEHNR and CDR2 is FQNEAQ (reference sequence). CDR3 length: 15 amino acids.

The rearrangement joins TRBV29-1 to TRBJ1-2; 9 positions match TRBD1. CDR3 length: 14 residues. CDR1 SQVTM and CDR2 ANQGSEA come from the germline V gene. V was pared by 3 bases and J by 6 bases, with 8 bases of the junction left unmatched. The CDR3 DNA is TGCAGCGTTGAGGGACAGGGAGTATCGGATGGCTACACCTTC. It translates to CSVEGQGVSDGYTF.

The rearrangement joins TRBV28 to TRBJ1-1; TRBD1 matches 9 bases. V lost 4 bases and J lost 7; bases outside the gene matches: 7. The CDR3 sequence is 14 residues long. Germline values: CDR1 MDHEN, CDR2 SYDVKM. The chain's CDR3 is CASSSPQGAIEAFF. CDR3 nucleotides: TGTGCCAGCAGTTCCCCACAGGGGGCGATTGAAGCTTTCTTT.

This clone has only one observation. V and J are TRBV9 and TRBJ2-3, with 8 nucleotides matching TRBD1. The CDR3 loop spans 17 amino acids. Germline CDR1 SGDLS, CDR2 YYNGEE. J gave up 2 bases and V 1 base, and 9 bases lay outside the gene matches. Written as DNA, the CDR3 is TGTGCCAGCAGCGTAACCGGGACAGGCAGAGCCACAGATACGCAGTATTTT. Protein sequence: CASSVTGTGRATDTQYF.

The V gene is TRBV7-2, the J gene TRBJ2-7; either TRBD1 or TRBD2 may supply D (6 bases each). The germline CDR1 and CDR2 sequences are SGHTA and FQGNSA. The V end lost 1 base, the J end lost 1 base, and 14 bases lay between the germline ends. The CDR3 sequence is 16 residues long. CDR3 region: CASSLDTGRFSYEQYF. The CDR3, as DNA: TGTGCCAGCAGCTTAGATACAGGGAGGTTTTCCTACGAGCAGTACTTC.

The chain's CDR3 is CALLARGTDTQYF. As DNA, the CDR3 is TGTGCCTTATTAGCCAGGGGAACAGATACGCAGTATTTT. The V call is TRBV30, the J call TRBJ2-3; D is possibly TRBD1 (6 bases). Germline V gene data show CDR1 as GTSNPN and CDR2 as SVGIG (reference sequence). The CDR3 contains 13 residues. The V gene lost 7 bases and the J gene lost 3 bases, with 14 bases spanning the gap.